The rows below give T cell receptor beta chains drawn from one sample of a study of cytomegalovirus exposure and HLA in healthy donors. TCRdb keeps only in-frame clones here, not all; method: immunoSEQ multiplex PCR. The sample lists approximately 90,000 clones, about 7.6% occurring once. Sequences were obtained from PBMCs. The receptors come from a man aged 50 to 59 in good health and CMV-seronegative. CDR3s include the opening cysteine and the closing phenylalanine or tryptophan. The D gene is left open where the match is weak. Only part of the rows carry a size: once, few, many, or a class if the clone is expanded.

v_call	clone_size	d_call	j_call	cdr3_aa	cdr3_nt
TRBV28	few	NA	TRBJ1-5	CASSSGVRNQPQHF	TGTGCCAGCAGCTCGGGGGTTAGGAATCAGCCCCAGCATTTT
TRBV28	NA	NA	TRBJ2-5	CASNGDSPYKQYF	TGTGCCAGCAACGGGGACTCCCCCTACAAGCAGTACTTC
TRBV19	NA	TRBD2	TRBJ2-7	CASRTSPGTRISTYHYEQYF	TGTGCCAGTAGGACTAGTCCCGGGACTAGAATCTCTACGTACCACTACGAGCAGTACTTC
TRBV27	few	NA	TRBJ2-6	CASKRAGANVLTF	TGTGCCAGCAAGAGGGCTGGGGCCAACGTCCTGACTTTC
TRBV25-1	few	NA	TRBJ1-2	CASTQTGLGYGYTF	TGTGCCAGCACCCAAACAGGTCTGGGGTATGGCTACACCTTC
TRBV7-8	few	NA	TRBJ1-4	CASSFGRGFATNEKLFF	TGTGCCAGCAGCTTCGGACGGGGATTTGCAACTAATGAAAAACTGTTTTTT
TRBV5-1	NA	TRBD2	TRBJ2-3	CASSRGGGTSTDTQYF	TGCGCCAGCAGCCGAGGCGGGGGAACTAGCACAGATACGCAGTATTTT
TRBV19	few	NA	TRBJ1-5	CASFSLQGGGQPQHF	TGTGCCAGTTTCTCCCTACAGGGTGGTGGTCAGCCCCAGCATTTT
TRBV19	few	TRBD1	TRBJ1-2	CASTQTGGGYGYTF	TGTGCCAGTACCCAGACAGGGGGCGGTTATGGCTACACCTTC
TRBV9	few	NA	TRBJ1-2	CASSVSTVPNYGYTF	TGTGCCAGCAGCGTCTCGACAGTACCTAACTATGGCTACACCTTC
TRBV11-2	few	NA	TRBJ2-7	CASSLAGERSYEQYF	TGTGCCAGCAGCTTAGCGGGAGAGAGGTCCTACGAGCAGTACTTC
TRBV4-3	NA	TRBD2	TRBJ2-1	CASSQRWQAGGDEQFF	TGCGCCAGCAGTCAAAGATGGCAAGCGGGAGGGGATGAGCAGTTCTTC
TRBV7-3	few	TRBD2	TRBJ2-3	CASSFGTSGDTQYF	TGTGCCAGCAGCTTTGGGACTAGCGGGGATACGCAGTATTTT
TRBV10-2	NA	NA	TRBJ2-1	CASSESKHEQFF	TGCGCCAGCAGTGAGTCGAAGCATGAGCAGTTCTTC
TRBV11-1	few	TRBD1	TRBJ2-2	CASSLGRTGGIGELFF	TGTGCCAGCAGCTTAGGAAGGACAGGGGGCATCGGGGAGCTGTTTTTT
TRBV7-7	few	TRBD1	TRBJ1-5	CASSSRAMDRASQPQHF	TGTGCTAGCAGCTCCCGAGCCATGGACAGGGCGAGTCAGCCCCAGCATTTT
TRBV7-2	NA	NA	TRBJ2-4	CASSLEIANIQYF	TGTGCCAGCAGCTTAGAGATAGCAAACATTCAGTACTTC
TRBV28	few	NA	TRBJ2-2	CASSLSTPPGELFF	TGTGCCAGCAGTTTATCGACACCCCCCGGGGAGCTGTTTTTT
TRBV10-1	few	NA	TRBJ2-7	CASSAGAYEQYF	TGCGCCAGCAGTGCGGGGGCCTACGAGCAGTACTTC
TRBV27	few	TRBD2	TRBJ2-6	CASSYEFLAGASGANVLTF	TGTGCCAGCAGTTATGAGTTCCTAGCGGGAGCCTCTGGGGCCAACGTCCTGACTTTC